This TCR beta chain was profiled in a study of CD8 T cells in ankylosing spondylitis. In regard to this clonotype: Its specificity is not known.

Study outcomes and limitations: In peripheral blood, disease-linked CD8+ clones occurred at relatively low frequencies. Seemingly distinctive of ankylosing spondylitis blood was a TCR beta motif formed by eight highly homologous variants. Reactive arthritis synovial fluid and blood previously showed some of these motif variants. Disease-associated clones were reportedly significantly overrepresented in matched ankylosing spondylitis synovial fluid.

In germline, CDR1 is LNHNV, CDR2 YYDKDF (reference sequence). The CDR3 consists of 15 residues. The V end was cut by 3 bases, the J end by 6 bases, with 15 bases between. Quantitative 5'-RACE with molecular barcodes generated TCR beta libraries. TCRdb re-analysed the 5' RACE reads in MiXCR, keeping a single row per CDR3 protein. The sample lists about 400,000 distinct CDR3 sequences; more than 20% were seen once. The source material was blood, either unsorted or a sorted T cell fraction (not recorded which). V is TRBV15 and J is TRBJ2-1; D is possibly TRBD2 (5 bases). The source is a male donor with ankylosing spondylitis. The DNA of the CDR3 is TGTGCCACCAGCAGGGCCCCATCAGAGGGCAATGAGCAGTTCTTC. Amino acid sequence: CATSRAPSEGNEQFF.